These 23 T cell receptor beta chains share one sample of origin, sequenced in a study of T cell changes during pregnancy in multiple sclerosis. Profiling relied on immunoSEQ multiplex PCR, and the TCRdb table lists in-frame clones only, not all of them. The sample yields about 28,000 clones, 75% to 90% seen once. Material: CD4+ T cells from peripheral blood mononuclear cells, obtained in the second trimester of pregnancy. Every receptor here comes from a female donor with multiple sclerosis, enrolled in a pregnancy study.

The chain combines TRBV5-1 with TRBJ1-3, with D unclear. The CDR3 totals 16 residues. Germline CDR1 is SGHRS and CDR2 is YFSETQ. V dropped 3 bases and J dropped 0 bases, with 13 bases sitting between them. Written as DNA, the CDR3 is TGCGCCAGCAGCTACCGACTTTCTAGCTCTGGAAACACCATATATTTT. Its protein product is CASSYRLSSSGNTIYF.

The chain couples TRBV7-2 to TRBJ2-1; 11 positions agree with TRBD2. With 5 bases clipped from V and 4 bases from J, the junction kept 10 bases outside the gene matches. The CDR3 is 17 amino acids. Germline loops: CDR1 SGHTA, CDR2 FQGNSA. The CDR3 spells CASSRSISGGGYNEQFF. DNA for the CDR3: TGTGCCAGCAGCCGATCGATTAGCGGGGGGGGGTACAATGAGCAGTTCTTC.

V usage is TRBV6-5 and J usage is TRBJ1-2; 11 nucleotides agree with TRBD1. Trimming removed 6 bases from V and 7 bases from J; junction bases left unmatched: 7. This CDR3 has 14 residues. Germline assignment: CDR1 MNHEY and CDR2 SVGAGI. This CDR3 is CASSPTGTGGGYTF. CDR3 sequence (DNA): TGTGCCAGCAGCCCTACCGGGACAGGGGGTGGCTACACCTTC.

This chain links TRBV5-4 with TRBJ2-7; 12 positions match TRBD2. V lost 4 bases to trimming and J lost 5 bases; unmatched junction nucleotides: 4. The CDR3 has 14 residues. Germline V gene data show CDR1 as SGHNT and CDR2 as YYREEE (reference sequence). CDR3 protein: CASSPGLAGNEQYF. The CDR3 coding sequence is TGTGCCAGCAGCCCCGGACTAGCGGGGAACGAGCAGTACTTC.

The V gene is TRBV10-3, the J gene TRBJ2-1; 7 positions match TRBD1. This CDR3 is built from 15 residues. In germline, CDR1 is ENHRY, CDR2 SYGVKD. The junction had 8 bases not matched to a gene; V was cut back by 3 bases and J by 6 bases. CDR3 amino acids: CAISDVIRTGNEQFF. In DNA, the CDR3 is TGTGCCATCAGTGACGTTATCAGGACAGGCAATGAGCAGTTCTTC.

The chain couples TRBV5-6 to TRBJ2-1; D not certain. CDR3 length: 12 amino acids. V gave up 4 bases and J gave up 5 bases, with 7 bases separating them. CDR1 and CDR2 from the germline V gene are SGHDT and YYEEEE. The CDR3 DNA is TGTGCCAGCAGCGCTATAGACAATGAGCAGTTCTTC. Translation: CASSAIDNEQFF.

The J gene is TRBJ2-1, the V gene TRBV18; 7 bases agree with TRBD2. The V gene end was trimmed by 3 bases and the J gene end by 7 bases; junction bases not matched to a gene: 0. The CDR3 is 12 residues long. Looked up from germline, CDR1 is KGHSH and CDR2 is LQKENI. CDR3 loop: CASSPGGNEQFF. The CDR3 region has the DNA TGTGCCAGCTCACCGGGGGGGAATGAGCAGTTCTTC.

The rearrangement joins TRBV10-3 to TRBJ1-2; D remains unclear. The CDR3 extends over 10 amino acids. V shed 11 bases and J shed 7 bases, with 11 bases lying between them. CDR1 ENHRY and CDR2 SYGVKD come from the germline V gene. CDR3 bases: TGTGCCTTGCATCGGGTTGGCTACACCTTC. Amino acid sequence: CALHRVGYTF.

V usage is TRBV5-1 and J usage is TRBJ1-2; D is ambiguous. The germline V gene encodes CDR1 SGHRS and CDR2 YFSETQ. The CDR3 covers 15 residues. V lost 5 bases and J lost 3, with 17 bases in between. CDR3 amino acids: CASRSRVTSDYGYTF. The CDR3 DNA reads TGCGCCAGCAGGTCGAGGGTTACTTCTGACTATGGCTACACCTTC.

There are a few counts of this clone. This rearrangement joins TRBV10-3 to TRBJ1-1, with a tentative D call TRBD1 (5 bases). CDR1 and CDR2 (germline): ENHRY, SYGVKD. This CDR3 spans 14 amino acids. V was clipped by 2 bases and J by 4 bases, with 11 bases between them. This CDR3 reads CAISEGAGFTEAFF. CDR3 bases: TGTGCCATCAGTGAGGGGGCAGGATTCACTGAAGCTTTCTTT.

This CDR3 reads CASSYSLTGWNSPLHF. The CDR3 nucleotides are TGTGCCAGCAGTTACTCGCTGACAGGGTGGAATTCACCCCTCCACTTT. V and J are TRBV6-5 and TRBJ1-6; 7 bases agree with TRBD1. Germline V CDR1 and CDR2: MNHEY, SVGAGI. V gave up 0 bases and J gave up 7 bases; unmatched junction bases: 6. The CDR3 consists of 16 residues.

The rearrangement uses TRBV5-4 and TRBJ2-3; 9 nucleotides match TRBD1. Germline trimming cut 8 bases from V and 1 base from J; bases unmatched to any gene: 14. Germline loops: CDR1 SGHNT, CDR2 YYREEE (reference sequence). The length of the CDR3 is 17 residues. CDR3 protein: CASGRDRVKLGTDTQYF. CDR3 DNA: TGTGCCAGTGGTCGGGACAGGGTAAAGTTGGGCACAGATACGCAGTATTTT.

The chain carries TRBV7-3 and TRBJ2-3, with TRBD2 matching over 12 bases. Germline CDR1 reads SGHTA; CDR2 reads FQGTGA. The CDR3 has 15 amino acids. Unmatched junction bases numbered 4, after V lost 9 bases and J lost 0 bases. The CDR3 DNA follows: TGTGCCAGGCGACTAGCGGGAGCTAGCACAGATACGCAGTATTTT. Its protein is CARRLAGASTDTQYF.

This chain links TRBV27 with TRBJ2-2; D not resolved. V lost 8 bases and J lost 1, with 14 bases in between. The CDR3 has 15 amino acids. Germline loops: CDR1 MNHEY, CDR2 SMNVEV (reference sequence). CDR3 region: CASRPFAGNTGELFF. The DNA of the CDR3 is TGTGCCAGCCGACCCTTTGCAGGGAACACCGGGGAGCTGTTTTTT.

The V and J genes are TRBV4-3 and TRBJ2-3; 8 positions agree with TRBD2. Germline CDR1 is LGHNA and CDR2 is YSLEER. The V gene end was trimmed by 1 base and the J gene end by 0 bases; junction bases not matched to a gene: 3. The CDR3 has 16 residues. The DNA of the CDR3 is TGCGCCAGCAGCCAAGGGGTAGCGGGAAGCACAGATACGCAGTATTTT. This encodes CASSQGVAGSTDTQYF.

This clone has a single count. The chain combines TRBV4-3 with TRBJ1-4; 7 bases are a match to TRBD1. V was clipped by 0 bases and J by 0 bases; unmatched bases: 7. CDR3 length equals 18 residues. The V gene's germline CDR1 is LGHNA and CDR2 YSLEER. The CDR3 nucleotides are TGCGCCAGCAGCCAAGACTACAGGGGACCTGCAACTAATGAAAAACTGTTTTTT. As protein: CASSQDYRGPATNEKLFF.

This chain links TRBV5-1 with TRBJ2-3; TRBD1 aligns across 8 bases. The CDR3 runs to 15 residues. Trimming cost V 7 bases and J 6 bases; bases outside gene matches: 13. Germline V lookup: CDR1 SGHRS, CDR2 YFSETQ. The CDR3 bases are TGCGCCAGCCTCCAGGGGACAGGTTTAGAGGATACGCAGTATTTT. Translation: CASLQGTGLEDTQYF.

V and J are TRBV2 and TRBJ2-2; possibly TRBD1 for D (6 bases). The CDR3 covers 14 residues. Trimming removed 9 bases from V and 7 bases from J, with 18 bases in between. Germline V gives CDR1 SNHLY, CDR2 FYNNEI. The CDR3, as DNA: TGTGCCAGTGATATTACAGGGACGGGCGGGGAGCTGTTTTTT. The encoded protein is CASDITGTGGELFF. Full variable domain (rest looked up from reference TRBV2 and TRBJ2-2): EPEVTQTPSHQVTQMGQEVILRCVPISNHLYFYWYRQILGQKVEFLVSFYNNEISEKSEIFDDQFSVERPDGSNFTLKIRSTKLEDSAMYFCASDITGTGGELFFGEGSRLTVL.

V usage is TRBV7-3 and J usage is TRBJ2-2, with D unresolved. The V end lost 5 bases, the J end lost 1 base, and 2 bases lay between the germline ends. The germline CDR1 and CDR2 sequences are SGHTA and FQGTGA. The CDR3 sequence is 12 residues long. CDR3 sequence reads: CASSRNTGELFF. The CDR3 DNA is TGTGCCAGCAGCCGGAACACCGGGGAGCTGTTTTTT.

The chain uses TRBV13 and TRBJ2-3; tentative D call: TRBD1 (7 bases). CDR3 length: 14 amino acids. Germline CDR1 reads PRHDT; CDR2 reads FYEKMQ (reference sequence). Trimming pared 5 bases from V and 4 bases from J, leaving 13 bases between. The CDR3, as DNA: TGTGCCAGCAGCCGGCAGGGGGGCGCAGATACGCAGTATTTT. It encodes CASSRQGGADTQYF.

V is TRBV11-2 and J is TRBJ2-1, with D possibly TRBD2 on 5 matching bases. Germline lookup yields CDR1 SGHAT and CDR2 FQNNGV. Trimming took 0 bases from V and 8 from J, leaving 14 bases between them. There are 15 residues in the CDR3. The CDR3 sequence: CASSLEFRVRDEQFF. The CDR3 nucleotides are TGTGCCAGCAGCTTAGAGTTTCGGGTGCGGGATGAGCAGTTCTTC.

This sequence joins TRBV5-4 and TRBJ2-5; a weak D match, TRBD2 (6 bases). Germline values: CDR1 SGHNT, CDR2 YYREEE (reference sequence). There are 14 residues in the CDR3. Between the trimmed V and J ends, which lost 4 bases and 4 bases, there was a span of 14 bases. The CDR3 sequence: CASSRDFPGETQYF. For the CDR3, the DNA is TGTGCCAGCAGCCGGGACTTCCCTGGAGAGACCCAGTACTTC.

CDR3 sequence (DNA): TGTGCCAGCAGCCAAGCAGGGATTAATTCACCCCTCCACTTT. It is translated as CASSQAGINSPLHF. V gene TRBV16 combines with J gene TRBJ1-6; a possible D gene is TRBD1 (5 bases). V shed 2 bases and J shed 6 bases, with 8 bases lying between them. CDR1 and CDR2 from the germline V gene are KGHSY and FQNENV. The CDR3 extends over 14 amino acids.